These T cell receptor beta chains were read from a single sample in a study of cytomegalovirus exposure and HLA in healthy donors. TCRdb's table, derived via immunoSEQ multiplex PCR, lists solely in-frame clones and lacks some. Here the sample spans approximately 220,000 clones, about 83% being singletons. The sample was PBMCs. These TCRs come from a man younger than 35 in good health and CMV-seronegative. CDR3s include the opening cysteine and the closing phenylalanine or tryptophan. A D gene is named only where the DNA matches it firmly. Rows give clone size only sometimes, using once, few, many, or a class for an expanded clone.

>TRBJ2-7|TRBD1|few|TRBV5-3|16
TGTGCCAGAAGCTTGTCCCAGGACAGGGGGCTATACGAGCAGTACTTC
CARSLSQDRGLYEQYF
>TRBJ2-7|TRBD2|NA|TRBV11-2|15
TGTGCCAGCAGCTCACCGGGACTAGCGGGGTCCGAGCAGTACTTC
CASSSPGLAGSEQYF
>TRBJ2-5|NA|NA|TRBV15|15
TGTGCCACCAGCAGAGATAGACTACCTCAAGAGACCCAGTACTTC
CATSRDRLPQETQYF
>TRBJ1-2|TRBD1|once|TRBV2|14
TGTGCCAGCAGTGAAGTTGGGACAGGGTTCGGCTACACCTTC
CASSEVGTGFGYTF
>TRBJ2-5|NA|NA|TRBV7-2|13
TGTGCCAGCAGCTTACAGGGCTGGGAGACCCAGTACTTC
CASSLQGWETQYF
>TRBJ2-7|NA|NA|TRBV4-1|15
TGCGCCAGCAGCCTCCACCAGGGGTATTCCTACGAGCAGTACTTC
CASSLHQGYSYEQYF
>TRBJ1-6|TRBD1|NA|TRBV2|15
TGTGCCAGCCGTAGTACAGGGGTCCCCCATTCACCCCTCCACTTT
CASRSTGVPHSPLHF
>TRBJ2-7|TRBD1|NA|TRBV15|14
TGTGCCACCAGTGATCCGGGACAGGCCTACGAGCAGTACTTC
CATSDPGQAYEQYF
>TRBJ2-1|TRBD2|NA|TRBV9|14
TGTGCCAGCAGGGGACTAGCCGAATACAATGAGCAGTTCTTC
CASRGLAEYNEQFF
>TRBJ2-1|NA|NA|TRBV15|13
TGTGCCACCAGCAGAGATAGCAGGGGTGAGCAGTTCTTC
CATSRDSRGEQFF
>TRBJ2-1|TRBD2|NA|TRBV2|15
TGTGCCAGCAGTGATCTAGCGGAGGAAAGCAATGAGCAGTTCTTC
CASSDLAEESNEQFF
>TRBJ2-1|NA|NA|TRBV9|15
TGTGCCAGCAGCGTGGGCTCGGCAGCCTACAATGAGCAGTTCTTC
CASSVGSAAYNEQFF
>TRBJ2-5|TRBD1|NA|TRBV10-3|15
TGTGCCATCAGTGAGTCGGACAGGGTAGGAGAGACCCAGTACTTC
CAISESDRVGETQYF
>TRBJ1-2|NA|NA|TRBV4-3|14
TGCGCCAGCAGCCAAGAGTCCGAGCTCTATGGCTACACCTTC
CASSQESELYGYTF
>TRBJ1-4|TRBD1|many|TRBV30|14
TGTGCCTGGAGTGAGGCAGGGGGCCATGAAAAACTGTTTTTT
CAWSEAGGHEKLFF
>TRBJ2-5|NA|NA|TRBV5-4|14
TGTGCCAGCAGCTTGGTGGCTTCCCAAGAGACCCAGTACTTC
CASSLVASQETQYF
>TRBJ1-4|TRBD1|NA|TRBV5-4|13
TGTGCCAGCAGCTTGGAATCTTTTGGGACAGCGGCTTTT
CASSLESFGTAAF